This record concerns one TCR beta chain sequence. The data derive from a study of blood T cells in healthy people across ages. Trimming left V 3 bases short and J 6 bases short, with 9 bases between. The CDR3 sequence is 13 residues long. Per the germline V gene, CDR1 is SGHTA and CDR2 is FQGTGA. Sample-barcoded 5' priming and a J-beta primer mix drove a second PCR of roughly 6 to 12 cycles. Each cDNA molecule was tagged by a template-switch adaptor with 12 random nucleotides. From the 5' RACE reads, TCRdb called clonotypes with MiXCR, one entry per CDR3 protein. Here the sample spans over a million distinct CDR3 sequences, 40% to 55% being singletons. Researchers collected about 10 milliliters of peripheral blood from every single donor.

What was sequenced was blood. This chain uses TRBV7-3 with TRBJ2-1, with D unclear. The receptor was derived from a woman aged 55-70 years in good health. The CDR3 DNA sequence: TGTGCCAGCAGCTTTGGCAGATCCAATGAGCAGTTCTTC. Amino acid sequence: CASSFGRSNEQFF.